This TCR beta chain was identified in a study of T and B cells in COVID-19 patients. TRB rearrangements were amplified by multiplex PCR with BIOMED2 TRB-A/B primers. MiXCR, applied by TCRdb to the multiplex PCR reads, yields one record per CDR3 protein. The sample lists about a thousand distinct CDR3 sequences; 25% to 30% were seen once. By share, this clonotype ranks as large. Each TRB amplification used roughly 240-550 ng of genomic DNA from blood. CDR1 and CDR2 (germline): MNHEY, SMNVEV (reference sequence). This CDR3 region has 15 residues. V was clipped by 7 bases and J by 5 bases, with 15 bases between them.

The sequencing input was blood. The source of this sequence is a human donor with active COVID-19. The chain employs TRBV27 and TRBJ1-6; D is uncertain. Here the CDR3 reads CASTPDWLNNSPLHF. The CDR3, as DNA: TGTGCCAGCACTCCTGACTGGCTAAATAATTCACCCCTCCACTTT.